This TCR beta chain was sequenced for a study of blood T cell repertoires in COVID-19. Whole-study context: Whether acute or convalescent, the COVID-19 samples came from the United States, Italy and Spain.

TCRdb keeps only in-frame clones here, not all; method: immunoSEQ multiplex PCR. The data hold roughly 78,000 clones, with 75% to 90% observed a single time. CDR1 and CDR2 (germline): SGHDT, YYEEEE. V lost 4 bases and J 11 bases, leaving 16 bases between the germline ends. The CDR3 totals 13 residues. The rearrangement joins TRBV5-6 to TRBJ1-3; the D is unclear. The TCR was taken from a man aged 55 to 69 with acute or convalescent COVID-19. The material sequenced was peripheral blood. CDR3 amino acids: CASSTDRGSAIYF. Here the CDR3 DNA reads TGTGCCAGCAGCACTGATCGGGGAAGCGCCATATATTTT.